The subject of this entry is one T cell receptor beta chain. The antigen remains unidentified. The data belong to a study of response to subunit inactivated influenza vaccine. The study, taken as a whole, reports: The study's authors posited that every seasonal influenza vaccination enlists few new T cells.

Germline V gene data show CDR1 as SGHTA and CDR2 as FQGTGA. The germline V and J ends were trimmed by 5 bases and 4 bases, with 15 bases remaining between them. This CDR3 comprises 15 residues. TCRdb ran MiXCR on the RT-PCR reads and lists one entry per CDR3 protein. This table holds about 580,000 distinct CDR3 sequences, approximately 14% found once. The receptor was derived from a man aged 45-65 years who received an inactivated influenza vaccine. Sequencing used PBMCs from blood, obtained 11 to 12 days after vaccination. The chain recombines TRBV7-3 with TRBJ2-1; D might be TRBD2 (5 bases). The CDR3 sequence is CASSPLGGGYNEQFF. The CDR3 DNA sequence: TGTGCCAGCAGCCCACTAGGCGGTGGTTACAATGAGCAGTTCTTC.